The TCR beta chain under discussion was sequenced for a study of T cells in tuberculosis. Study-level information: A South African cohort included IGRA-negative adolescents, latently infected IGRA-positive adolescents and adults with active tuberculosis. Regarding the study as a whole: Smaller alpha distances in active tuberculosis partly reflected shorter CDR3-alpha lengths. Active tuberculosis TCR-alpha repertoires lay closer to GMM-specific TCRs than IGRA-negative controls, suggesting clonal expansion.

The CDR3 has 14 residues. Germline V gives CDR1 MNHEY, CDR2 SMNVEV (reference sequence). Between the trimmed V and J ends, which lost 3 bases and 4 bases, there was a span of 12 bases. Profiling relied on immunoSEQ multiplex PCR, and the TCRdb table lists in-frame clones only, not all of them. The sample has 35,000 to 50,000 clones, less than 95% seen once; the top ten hold around 2%. As concerns this clone: Antigen specificity is unknown.

Adolescents were screened for latent TB by skin test and IGRA. The chain combines TRBV27 with TRBJ1-1; D uncertain. Sequenced sample: PBMCs. The receptor was isolated from a donor aged 10 to 29 with latent tuberculosis or without tuberculosis infection. Some clones in this sample may be carry-over from other donors' samples. This chain's CDR3 is CASSFNRQLTEAFF. For the CDR3, the DNA is TGTGCCAGCAGTTTCAACCGACAACTCACTGAAGCTTTCTTT.